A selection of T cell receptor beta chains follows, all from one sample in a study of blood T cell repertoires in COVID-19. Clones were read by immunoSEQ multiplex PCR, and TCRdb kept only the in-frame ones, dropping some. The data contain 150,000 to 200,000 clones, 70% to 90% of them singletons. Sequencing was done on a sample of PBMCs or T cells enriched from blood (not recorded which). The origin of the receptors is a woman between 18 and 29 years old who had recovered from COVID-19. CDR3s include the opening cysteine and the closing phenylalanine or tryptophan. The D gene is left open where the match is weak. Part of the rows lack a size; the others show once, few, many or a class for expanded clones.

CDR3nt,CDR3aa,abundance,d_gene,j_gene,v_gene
TGTGCCAGCTACATAGCGTCGGGCACTGAAGCTTTCTTT,CASYIASGTEAFF,.,.,TRBJ1-1,TRBV28
TGTGCCAGCAGTTCGATAGCTCGACGGGAAACGAACACTGAAGCTTTCTTT,CASSSIARRETNTEAFF,.,.,TRBJ1-1,TRBV27
TGCAGCGTCAGACAGAGTCTGAACACTGAAGCTTTCTTT,CSVRQSLNTEAFF,.,.,TRBJ1-1,TRBV29-1
TGTGCCAGCAGCCGGAGAATCCGGCGAGCTAATACTACCGGGGAGCTGTTTTTT,CASSRRIRRANTTGELFF,.,.,TRBJ2-2,TRBV3-1/TRBV3-2
TGTGCCAGCAGCCGGGACAGGGAGAGTGAAGCTTTCTTT,CASSRDRESEAFF,.,TRBD1,TRBJ1-1,TRBV5-4
TGTGCCAGTAGTGTATCGGATAATTCACCCCTCCACTTT,CASSVSDNSPLHF,.,.,TRBJ1-6,TRBV19
TGTGCCAGCAGCTTGTTGGGGGCGCGTGGAAACACCATATATTTT,CASSLLGARGNTIYF,.,.,TRBJ1-3,TRBV5-6
TGCAGCGTCCGACCAGGGGGCGTAAACTATGGCTACACCTTC,CSVRPGGVNYGYTF,.,TRBD1,TRBJ1-2,TRBV29-1
TGTGCCAGCAGCTCTGGGCGGGTAAACTATGGCTACACCTTC,CASSSGRVNYGYTF,.,.,TRBJ1-2,TRBV11-2
TGTGCCAGCTCACCACAGGAGTCCTCTGGAAACACCATATATTTT,CASSPQESSGNTIYF,.,.,TRBJ1-3,TRBV18
TGCGCCAGCAGTGGCGGGACAGGGATCTACGAGCAGTACTTC,CASSGGTGIYEQYF,.,TRBD1,TRBJ2-7,TRBV10-2
TGTGCCAGTAGTATCGGGACAGGCTCCTACGAGCAGTACTTC,CASSIGTGSYEQYF,.,TRBD1,TRBJ2-7,TRBV19
TGTGCCAGCAGTGAAGGGGGAGGCGGAGGAAAACTGTTTTTT,CASSEGGGGGKLFF,.,.,TRBJ1-4,TRBV25-1
TGTGCCAGCAATGGGGGGTTGGTAGAGACCCAGTACTTC,CASNGGLVETQYF,.,.,TRBJ2-5,TRBV7-9
TGTGCCAGCAGTTTAATCCTAGCGGGGCTAGATACGCAGTATTTT,CASSLILAGLDTQYF,.,TRBD2,TRBJ2-3,TRBV27
TGTGCCAGCAGTGAAGGTGGAGGATCCCAAGAGACCCAGTACTTC,CASSEGGGSQETQYF,.,.,TRBJ2-5,TRBV6-1
TGTGCCACCAGCGGATCAAGGGGGCCTGGAAACACCATATATTTT,CATSGSRGPGNTIYF,.,TRBD1,TRBJ1-3,TRBV15
TGTGCCAGCAGTTACTCGGGCCTAGCCAAAAACATTCAGTACTTC,CASSYSGLAKNIQYF,.,.,TRBJ2-4,TRBV6-5
TGCGCCAGCAGCCAAGGAACGACAGTCTATGGCTACACCTTC,CASSQGTTVYGYTF,.,.,TRBJ1-2,TRBV4-1
TGTGCCAGCAGCTTAGTTCGGGTCTTGAGCTCTGGAAACACCATATATTTT,CASSLVRVLSSGNTIYF,.,.,TRBJ1-3,TRBV7-8
TGCGCCAGCAGCTCCCACGTCATTAGCGAGGCAACCTACAATGAGCAGTTCTTC,CASSSHVISEATYNEQFF,.,.,TRBJ2-1,TRBV5-1
TGCGCCAGCAACGTCATCAGGCCCCTATCAATGAACTATGGCTACACCTTC,CASNVIRPLSMNYGYTF,.,.,TRBJ1-2,TRBV5-1
TGTGCCAGCAGCTTCTCGGACAGGGTAGGTTACGAGCAGTACTTC,CASSFSDRVGYEQYF,.,TRBD1,TRBJ2-7,TRBV11-2
TGTGCCAGCAACATAAACACCGGGGAGCTGTTTTTT,CASNINTGELFF,.,.,TRBJ2-2,TRBV3-1/TRBV3-2
TGTGCCAGCAGTGCGGCAGCGGGGACCGGGGAGCTGTTTTTT,CASSAAAGTGELFF,.,TRBD2,TRBJ2-2,TRBV2
TGCGCCAGCAGTGAACGGGACTACACCTTC,CASSERDYTF,once,.,TRBJ1-2,TRBV10-1
TGCGCCAGCAGCGATACCGGGACATCCTACGAGCAGTACTTC,CASSDTGTSYEQYF,.,.,TRBJ2-7,TRBV5-1
TGCGCCAGCAGCTTAGGACAGGATGGGGAGCAGTTCTTC,CASSLGQDGEQFF,.,TRBD1,TRBJ2-1,TRBV5-1
TGTGCCAGCAGCCAATTGAAGGGGTCTGGGGCCAACGTCCTGACTTTC,CASSQLKGSGANVLTF,.,.,TRBJ2-6,TRBV3-1/TRBV3-2
TGCGCCAGCAGCTTGGAGGGCGGACAGGGGGGTTCACCCCTCCACTTT,CASSLEGGQGGSPLHF,once,TRBD1,TRBJ1-6,TRBV5-1
TGTGCCAGCAGCCCTAGAGGGCCCTCTGGAAACACCATATATTTT,CASSPRGPSGNTIYF,.,.,TRBJ1-3,TRBV11-3
TGTGCCAGCAGTGGGTCTCTAGCGGGGGGAATCTCTGGGGCCAACGTCCTGACTTTC,CASSGSLAGGISGANVLTF,.,TRBD2,TRBJ2-6,TRBV2
TGTGCCAGCAGCTTGTCGAAACAGTATGGCTACACCTTC,CASSLSKQYGYTF,.,.,TRBJ1-2,TRBV7-2
TGTGCCAGCAGCGTAGGGGGACAGGGTATACCGTACGAGCAGTACTTC,CASSVGGQGIPYEQYF,.,TRBD1,TRBJ2-7,TRBV9
TGTGCCAGCTCACTGGACAGGCCGCCGGGTCAGCCCCAGCATTTT,CASSLDRPPGQPQHF,.,TRBD1,TRBJ1-5,TRBV18
TGTGCCAGCGAAAATCAGGGAGGTCAGCCCCAGCATTTT,CASENQGGQPQHF,few,.,TRBJ1-5,TRBV27
TGCGCCAGCAGCCCGACAGGGAATTGGAACACTGAAGCTTTCTTT,CASSPTGNWNTEAFF,.,TRBD1,TRBJ1-1,TRBV5-1
TGTGCCACCTCACGCCCAGGGGGCTATGGCTACACCTTC,CATSRPGGYGYTF,.,TRBD1,TRBJ1-2,TRBV27